The 20 T cell receptor beta chains below were found in one sample sequenced in a study of T-cell memory formation after mild COVID-19. TCRdb recomputed calls from the 5' RACE reads with MiXCR, one row per CDR3 protein. The table lists 300,000 to 350,000 distinct CDR3 sequences, approximately 13% of them singletons. Sequenced sample: PBMCs or a T cell subset sorted from them (not recorded which). These receptors originate from a man between 18 and 35 years old who had mild COVID-19 (a few samples of this study predate the infection). Cell type and time point are not known.

This rearrangement joins TRBV3-2 to TRBJ2-1; the tabulated D call, TRBD1, remains unverified against the DNA. TRBV3-2 counts as a pseudogene. The CDR3 has 16 residues. The chain's CDR3 is CASSLHRGQVDNEQFF. CDR3 nucleotide sequence: TGTGCCAGCAGCCTTCACAGGGGGCAGGTGGACAATGAGCAGTTCTTC.

This clonotype was found a few times. V and J are TRBV12-3 or TRBV12-4 and TRBJ2-4; D is uncertain. The V gene lost 5 bases and the J gene lost 0 bases, with 14 bases spanning the gap. The CDR3 has 16 amino acids. Written as DNA, the CDR3 is TGTGCCAGCAGTCCGTTGGACGAACTAGCCAAAAACATTCAGTACTTC. Residues: CASSPLDELAKNIQYF.

The CDR3 DNA is TGTGCCAGCAGTCCGTTACACCTCTCTGGGGCCAACGTCCTGACTTTC. Its protein is CASSPLHLSGANVLTF. V usage is TRBV12-3 or TRBV12-4 and J usage is TRBJ2-6; no firm D call. Between the trimmed V and J ends, which lost 5 bases and 0 bases, there was a span of 11 bases. The CDR3 spans 16 residues.

This clonotype occurred a few times. V gene TRBV6-5 combines with J gene TRBJ2-1; D possibly corresponds to TRBD2 (6 bases). Germline V gene data show CDR1 as MNHEY and CDR2 as SVGAGI. The CDR3 consists of 14 residues. V was pared by 4 bases and J by 2 bases, with 9 bases between. CDR3 DNA sequence: TGTGCCAGCAGTTTTCGGGGGACCTACAATGAGCAGTTCTTC. This sequence encodes CASSFRGTYNEQFF.

This clonotype appeared once. This chain connects TRBV27 to TRBJ2-1; perhaps TRBD2 as D (5 bases). V lost 3 bases to trimming and J lost 5 bases, with 17 bases between them. Germline V CDR1 and CDR2: MNHEY, SMNVEV (reference sequence). The CDR3 spans 16 residues. The CDR3 DNA follows: TGTGCCAGCAGTTTTGGGCTAGCAGACTTCCACAATGAGCAGTTCTTC. Translated, it gives CASSFGLADFHNEQFF.

The rearrangement joins TRBV15 to TRBJ2-5, with 8 bases identical to TRBD1. J lost 2 bases, V lost 5 bases, and 4 bases had no gene match. CDR3 length equals 14 residues. Per germline, CDR1 LNHNV and CDR2 YYDKDF (reference sequence). CDR3 loop: CATSHRTGQETQYF. CDR3 coding DNA: TGTGCCACCAGCCATCGGACAGGGCAAGAGACCCAGTACTTC.

Only a few counts were recorded for this clonotype. The chain recombines TRBV30 with TRBJ2-1, with D perhaps TRBD2 (5 bases). The germline V and J ends were trimmed by 0 bases and 9 bases, with 6 bases remaining between them. The CDR3 sequence is 11 residues long. Germline V gives CDR1 GTSNPN, CDR2 SVGIG (reference sequence). The CDR3 DNA reads as TGTGCCTGGAGTGTAGGAGGTGAGCAGTTCTTC. Protein product: CAWSVGGEQFF.

There are a few counts of this clonotype. The V gene is TRBV5-1, the J gene TRBJ2-1; D is unclear. CDR3 size: 15 residues. CDR1 SGHRS and CDR2 YFSETQ come from the germline V gene. V lost 0 bases and J lost 1, with 8 bases in between. The CDR3 reads CASSLDSLSYNEQFF. DNA of the CDR3: TGCGCCAGCAGCTTGGATAGCCTATCCTACAATGAGCAGTTCTTC.

The chain couples TRBV18 to TRBJ2-5, with D possibly being TRBD1 or TRBD2 (5 bases each). Germline-derived CDR1 and CDR2 are KGHSH and LQKENI. The ends were cut back, 2 bases at V and 4 bases at J, with 20 bases in the middle. The CDR3 has 17 amino acids. CDR3 region: CASSPTDTRVGGETQYF. In DNA form, the CDR3 reads TGTGCCAGCTCACCAACCGACACCCGGGTTGGGGGAGAGACCCAGTACTTC.

This clonotype has at least ten counts. This chain uses TRBV12-3 or TRBV12-4 with TRBJ1-1; 7 positions match TRBD1. The CDR3 is 13 amino acids. With V trimmed by 5 bases and J by 4 bases, 4 bases remained unmatched. CDR3 sequence reads: CASSATGTTEAFF. The CDR3 DNA reads TGTGCCAGCAGTGCGACAGGGACCACTGAAGCTTTCTTT.

This clonotype has a handful of counts. The chain carries TRBV9 and TRBJ2-3, with TRBD2 matching 9 bases. The germline gives CDR1 SGDLS, CDR2 YYNGEE. Losses at the gene ends were 3 bases for V and 2 bases for J; bases not matched to a gene: 7. The CDR3 is 16 residues long. DNA for the CDR3: TGTGCCAGCAGCGCAGCTAGCGGGGACTTCACAGATACGCAGTATTTT. It yields the protein CASSAASGDFTDTQYF.

This clonotype occurred a few times. The chain is built from TRBV5-1 and TRBJ1-1; unclear D gene. V was cut by 0 bases and J by 7 bases, with 13 bases left in between. Germline V gene sequence: CDR1 SGHRS, CDR2 YFSETQ. The CDR3 sequence is 14 residues long. CDR3: CASSLAEPRREAFF. Here the CDR3 DNA reads TGCGCCAGCAGCTTGGCAGAACCCCGCCGTGAAGCTTTCTTT.

This clonotype was seen a handful of times. The gene calls are TRBV10-3 and TRBJ2-5, with no clear D. Germline-derived CDR1 and CDR2 are ENHRY and SYGVKD. Trimming shortened V by 0 bases and J by 2 bases, and 10 bases separated the two germline ends. This CDR3 is 15 amino acids long. The CDR3 sequence is CAISESERPQETQYF. CDR3 in DNA: TGTGCCATCAGTGAGTCTGAGAGACCACAAGAGACCCAGTACTTC.

This clonotype has only a few counts. The chain links TRBV2 to TRBJ1-1; D gene ambiguous. The CDR3 has 13 amino acids. Looked up from germline, CDR1 is SNHLY and CDR2 is FYNNEI. V lost 8 bases, J lost 2 bases, and 12 bases lay in between. The CDR3 bases are TGTGCCAGCCAACTGAGCCCCAACACTGAAGCTTTCTTT. It encodes CASQLSPNTEAFF.

This clonotype was counted a few times. The chain has TRBV7-2 and TRBJ2-5; D gene ambiguous. The CDR3 loop spans 13 amino acids. Germline loops: CDR1 SGHTA, CDR2 FQGNSA. The V end was cut by 5 bases, the J end by 4 bases, with 11 bases between. CDR3 region: CASSLLEGETQYF. The DNA for the CDR3 is TGTGCCAGCAGCCTCTTAGAAGGAGAGACCCAGTACTTC. Full variable domain (missing parts from reference TRBV7-2 and TRBJ2-5): GAGVSQSPSNKVTEKGKDVELRCDPISGHTALYWYRQSLGQGLEFLIYFQGNSAPDKSGLPSDRFSAERTGGSVSTLTIQRTQQEDSAVYLCASSLLEGETQYFGPGTRLLVL.

This clonotype has a handful of counts. The chain joins TRBV5-1 to TRBJ2-1, with 13 bases fitting TRBD2. The CDR3 runs to 16 residues. Trimming cost V 0 bases and J 9 bases; bases outside gene matches: 6. CDR1 SGHRS and CDR2 YFSETQ come from the germline V gene. The CDR3 DNA reads TGCGCCAGCAGCTTGGGACTAGCGGGGGGCCAGGGTGAGCAGTTCTTC. The encoded protein is CASSLGLAGGQGEQFF.

The chain uses TRBV20-1 and TRBJ2-5, with D possibly matching TRBD2 (6 bases). Germline CDR1 reads DFQATT; CDR2 reads SNEGSKA (reference sequence). The CDR3 is 14 residues long. Trimming cost V 6 bases and J 9 bases, with 23 bases left between them. The CDR3 spells CSACPWDLRGSQYF. For the CDR3, the DNA is TGCAGTGCATGCCCCTGGGACCTTCGGGGGTCCCAGTACTTC.

This clonotype was seen a few times. This chain connects TRBV20-1 to TRBJ2-5; 9 nucleotides line up with TRBD2. Germline CDR1 is DFQATT and CDR2 is SNEGSKA (reference sequence). This CDR3 comprises 13 residues. The V segment lost 3 bases and the J segment 5 bases; nucleotides outside the gene matches: 4. CDR3 in amino acids: CSASAGGVETQYF. The CDR3 DNA reads TGCAGTGCTAGTGCGGGGGGGGTGGAGACCCAGTACTTC.

The chain is built from TRBV10-3 and TRBJ2-7; D is uncertain. The CDR3 is 14 residues long. The V end was cut by 3 bases, the J end by 6 bases, with 15 bases between. Germline V CDR1 and CDR2: ENHRY, SYGVKD. CDR3 bases: TGTGCCATCAGTGAAATTGGCGGTTACTCCGAGCAGTACGTC. This translates into CAISEIGGYSEQYV.

This clonotype showed up just a few times. The rearrangement links TRBV5-1 to TRBJ2-3; D not certain. This CDR3 comprises 14 residues. V shed 1 base and J shed 1 base, with 7 bases lying between them. Germline V lookup: CDR1 SGHRS, CDR2 YFSETQ. The CDR3 reads CASSLNGRTDTQYF. DNA of the CDR3: TGCGCCAGCAGCTTGAACGGCCGCACAGATACGCAGTATTTT. Full variable domain (remainder filled in from reference TRBV5-1 and TRBJ2-3): KAGVTQTPRYLIKTRGQQVTLSCSPISGHRSVSWYQQTPGQGLQFLFEYFSETQRNKGNFPGRFSGRQFSNSRSEMNVSTLELGDSALYLCASSLNGRTDTQYFGPGTRLTVL.